Sequencing of this T cell receptor beta chain was carried out in a study of blood T cell repertoires in COVID-19. Study context: Samples of COVID-19 (acute and convalescent) were obtained from the United States, Italy and Spain.

The CDR3 contains 13 residues. Trimming took 4 bases from V and 2 from J, leaving 7 bases between them. Germline CDR1 reads LGHDT; CDR2 reads YNNKEL (reference sequence). Original analysis: Nucleated cell counts were estimated from reference gene primer amplification. The method was immunoSEQ multiplex PCR; TCRdb's version includes in-frame clones alone and lacks a portion of them. V, J and clone size are taken as reported in that table, and D and trimming were inferred from the DNA itself. The table includes 190,000 or so clones, about 83% detected once. The sequencing sample was made of peripheral blood. The TCR sequence derives from a man aged 55 to 70 who had recovered from COVID-19. The chain combines TRBV3-1 (or the pseudogene TRBV3-2) with TRBJ2-3; D uncertain. This CDR3 is CASSPTVTDTQYF. As DNA, the CDR3 is TGTGCCAGCAGCCCCACTGTCACAGATACGCAGTATTTT.